This T cell receptor (beta chain) was identified during a study of T cells after yellow fever vaccination. Study context: Any fraction with a low cell number was prepared using SMART-Seq v4 Ultra Low Input.

This clonotype was counted between two and nine times. What it binds is unknown. Whole-study results and caveats: Researchers cautioned that FACS-sorted repertoires could harbor abundant clonotypes contaminating from the bulk population. Clonotype sharing between CD4 and CD8 compartments was small.

TCRdb re-derived calls from the 5' RACE reads in MiXCR, one entry per CDR3 protein. The sample includes about 350,000 distinct CDR3 sequences, approximately 12% of them seen just once. The germline gives CDR1 SGHVS, CDR2 FQNEAQ. This CDR3 contains 16 residues. V lost 3 bases and J lost 2; bases outside the gene matches: 9. The input for sequencing was CD4+ T cells sorted from PBMCs, taken 15 days after the yellow fever booster vaccination. The V call is TRBV7-8, the J call TRBJ1-1; 7 bases agree with TRBD1. The receptor comes from a man aged 18 to 29 who received the YFV17D yellow fever vaccine. DNA of the CDR3: TGTGCCAGCAGCTTGGGACAGATAGGACTTAACACTGAAGCTTTCTTT. It codes for CASSLGQIGLNTEAFF. The whole variable domain, filled in from reference TRBV7-8 and TRBJ1-1, reads GAGVSQSPRYKVAKRGQDVALRCDPISGHVSLFWYQQALGQGPEFLTYFQNEAQLDKSGLPSDRFFAERPEGSVSTLKIQRTQQEDSAVYLCASSLGQIGLNTEAFFGQGTRLTVV.